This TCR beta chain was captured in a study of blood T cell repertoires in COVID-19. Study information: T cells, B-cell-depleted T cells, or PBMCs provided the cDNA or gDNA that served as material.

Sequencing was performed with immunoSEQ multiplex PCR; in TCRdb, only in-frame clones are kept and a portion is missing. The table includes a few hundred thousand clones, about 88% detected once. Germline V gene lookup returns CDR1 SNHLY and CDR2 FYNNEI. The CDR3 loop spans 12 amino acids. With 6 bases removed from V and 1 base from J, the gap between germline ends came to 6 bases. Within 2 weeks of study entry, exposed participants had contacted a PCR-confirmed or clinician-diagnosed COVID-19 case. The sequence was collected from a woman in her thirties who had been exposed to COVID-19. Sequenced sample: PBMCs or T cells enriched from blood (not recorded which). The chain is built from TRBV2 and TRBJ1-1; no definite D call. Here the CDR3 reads CASRRENTEAFF. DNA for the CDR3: TGTGCCAGCAGGAGGGAGAACACTGAAGCTTTCTTT.